The 25 T cell receptor beta chains presented below share a single source sample, sequenced in a study of a mutant IDH1 vaccine in newly diagnosed glioma. Antigens of these TCRs are unknown. Regarding time point: week 23, last vaccination. Doses consisted of 300 ug of mutant IDH1 20-mer peptide each, paired with topical imiquimod. Sequencing used immunoSEQ multiplex PCR; TCRdb keeps in-frame clones, though not all of them. The data show about 20,000 clones, roughly four fifths seen once. Here the sequenced sample was PBMCs, taken from a glioma patient whose treatment included an IDH1 peptide vaccine. Receptors originate from a man aged 25 to 40 with glioma.

The J gene is TRBJ1-4, the V gene TRBV5-1, with 7 bases matching TRBD1. The CDR3 has 17 residues. Germline assignment: CDR1 SGHRS and CDR2 YFSETQ. J was trimmed by 0 bases and V by 4 bases; bases with no gene match: 9. CDR3 sequence: CASSVRGQLPTNEKLFF. CDR3 DNA: TGCGCCAGCAGCGTGAGGGGACAGTTACCAACTAATGAAAAACTGTTTTTT.

J is TRBJ1-1 and V is TRBV7-8; D uncertain. This CDR3 has 14 amino acids. CDR1 and CDR2 from the germline V gene are SGHVS and FQNEAQ. Trimming pared 8 bases from V and 5 bases from J, leaving 18 bases between. The CDR3 nucleotides read TGTGCCAGCGCGAGAGGGCAGGTCAGGACTGAAGCTTTCTTT. As protein: CASARGQVRTEAFF.

V is TRBV11-2 and J is TRBJ1-3; perhaps TRBD1 as D (5 bases). The V gene's germline CDR1 is SGHAT and CDR2 FQNNGV. The CDR3 contains 14 residues. V was cut by 10 bases and J by 4 bases, with 17 bases left in between. This CDR3 is CATAEGLAGNTIYF. DNA of the CDR3: TGTGCCACCGCTGAGGGGCTCGCAGGAAACACCATATATTTT.

This sequence joins TRBV6-1 and TRBJ1-1, with D tentatively TRBD1 (6 bases). The CDR3 has 13 amino acids. Trimming pared 5 bases from V and 11 bases from J, leaving 18 bases between. Germline lookup yields CDR1 MNHNS and CDR2 SASEGT. CDR3 nucleotide sequence: TGTGCCAGCAGTTTGGACAGTGGCGTTGGGGCTTTCTTT. Translating it yields CASSLDSGVGAFF.

The V and J genes are TRBV19 and TRBJ1-5; no clear D gene. With 7 bases removed from V and 1 base from J, the gap between germline ends came to 11 bases. Germline-derived CDR1 and CDR2 are LNHDA and SQIVND (reference sequence). This CDR3 comprises 14 residues. The CDR3: CASNRPQSNQPQHF. CDR3 nucleotides: TGTGCCAGTAATCGACCCCAGAGCAATCAGCCCCAGCATTTT.

This chain uses TRBV5-1 with TRBJ2-7; no reliable D call. CDR3 length equals 12 residues. Per the germline V gene, CDR1 is SGHRS and CDR2 is YFSETQ. Trimming cost V 0 bases and J 2 bases, with 3 bases left between them. The CDR3 sequence: CASSLETYEQYF. The CDR3 DNA reads as TGCGCCAGCAGCTTGGAAACCTACGAGCAGTACTTC. The whole variable domain, filled in from reference TRBV5-1 and TRBJ2-7, reads KAGVTQTPRYLIKTRGQQVTLSCSPISGHRSVSWYQQTPGQGLQFLFEYFSETQRNKGNFPGRFSGRQFSNSRSEMNVSTLELGDSALYLCASSLETYEQYFGPGTRLTVT.

V usage is TRBV20-1 and J usage is TRBJ1-2; 8 nucleotides line up with TRBD1. The CDR3 has 11 amino acids. Germline CDR1 and CDR2: DFQATT and SNEGSKA (reference sequence). Trimming took 5 bases from V and 8 from J; bases not matched to a gene: 4. The CDR3 sequence: CSASTGVGYTF. The DNA for the CDR3 is TGCAGTGCTTCGACAGGGGTAGGCTACACCTTC.

The gene calls are TRBV18 and TRBJ1-1; D ambiguous. The V end lost 4 bases, the J end lost 7 bases, and 13 bases lay between the germline ends. The CDR3 covers 13 residues. Germline-derived CDR1 and CDR2 are KGHSH and LQKENI. DNA for the CDR3: TGTGCCAGCTCACTTCGGACGGAAGGTGAAGCTTTCTTT. Translated, it gives CASSLRTEGEAFF.

The chain recombines TRBV7-9 with TRBJ2-6; no clear D gene. CDR1 is SEHNR, CDR2 FQNEAQ, per germline (reference sequence). The ends were cut back, 2 bases at V and 1 base at J, with 6 bases in the middle. CDR3 length: 15 residues. The CDR3 DNA follows: TGTGCCAGCAGCTTAAGGGTGTCTGGGGCCAACGTCCTGACTTTC. Encoded protein: CASSLRVSGANVLTF.

This clone appeared a few times. V usage is TRBV5-1 and J usage is TRBJ1-1; D is unresolved. Trimming took 2 bases from V and 0 from J, leaving 5 bases between them. The CDR3 runs 13 residues. CDR1 SGHRS and CDR2 YFSETQ come from the germline V gene. CDR3 residues: CASSFSVNTEAFF. CDR3 nucleotide sequence: TGCGCCAGCAGCTTTTCGGTGAACACTGAAGCTTTCTTT. Supplemented by reference TRBV5-1 and TRBJ1-1, the full variable domain reads KAGVTQTPRYLIKTRGQQVTLSCSPISGHRSVSWYQQTPGQGLQFLFEYFSETQRNKGNFPGRFSGRQFSNSRSEMNVSTLELGDSALYLCASSFSVNTEAFFGQGTRLTVV.

V usage is TRBV2 and J usage is TRBJ2-1, with a tentative D call TRBD2 (6 bases). V shed 2 bases and J shed 2 bases, with 13 bases lying between them. The CDR3 is 16 residues long. CDR1 is SNHLY and CDR2 is FYNNEI in the germline V gene. The CDR3, as DNA: TGTGCCAGCAGTGAATGGGGGGAGAGGACCTACAATGAGCAGTTCTTC. This translates into CASSEWGERTYNEQFF.

With regard to this clone: The germline gene is not matched at one end of the junction; a read error may be the cause. V gene TRBV10-1 combines with J gene TRBJ2-7; D unresolved. The V gene's germline CDR1 is WNHNN and CDR2 SYGVQD (reference sequence). The CDR3 spans 11 residues. For the CDR3, the DNA is TGCACCAGCTACAGAGCCTACGAGCAGTACTTC. Protein: CTSYRAYEQYF.

V usage is TRBV7-2 and J usage is TRBJ1-1; D is unclear. V gave up 0 bases and J gave up 7 bases, with 3 bases separating them. From germline, CDR1 is SGHTA and CDR2 FQGNSA. This CDR3 is 11 amino acids long. This CDR3 is CASSLASEAFF. CDR3 in DNA: TGTGCCAGCAGCTTAGCCAGTGAAGCTTTCTTT.

The chain employs TRBV7-9 and TRBJ2-3; TRBD2 agrees at 12 bases. This CDR3 region has 17 residues. Germline V CDR1 and CDR2: SEHNR, FQNEAQ (reference sequence). Trimming cost V 4 bases and J 6 bases; bases outside gene matches: 11. The CDR3 region is CASSSYRLAGDGDTQYF. CDR3 DNA sequence: TGTGCCAGCAGCTCCTACCGACTAGCGGGAGATGGTGATACGCAGTATTTT.

The chain links TRBV5-1 to TRBJ2-7; 8 positions match TRBD2. CDR3 size: 18 residues. Germline-derived CDR1 and CDR2 are SGHRS and YFSETQ. Losses at the gene ends were 0 bases for V and 0 bases for J; bases not matched to a gene: 11. CDR3 coding DNA: TGCGCCAGCAGCTTGGCCCTGCTCGCGGGAGGATTCTCCTACGAGCAGTACTTC. Amino acid sequence: CASSLALLAGGFSYEQYF.

The chain uses TRBV5-4 and TRBJ2-1; D is unclear. Germline lookup yields CDR1 SGHNT and CDR2 YYREEE (reference sequence). The CDR3 is made up of 15 amino acids. V was cut by 3 bases and J by 0 bases, with 10 bases left in between. CDR3 loop: CASSSTFSSYNEQFF. In DNA form, the CDR3 reads TGTGCCAGCAGCTCGACTTTTAGCTCCTACAATGAGCAGTTCTTC.

This clone appeared a few times. The V call is TRBV6-5, the J call TRBJ1-1; no reliable D call. The CDR3 is 13 amino acids. Germline CDR1 MNHEY, CDR2 SVGAGI. V was cut by 4 bases and J by 4 bases, with 10 bases left in between. For the CDR3, the DNA is TGTGCCAGCAGTTTACAACCCGGCACTGAAGCTTTCTTT. Translated: CASSLQPGTEAFF.

This clone was detected once. The chain recombines TRBV30 with TRBJ1-2; D is uncertain. The CDR3 is made up of 12 amino acids. With 5 bases removed from V and 2 bases from J, the gap between germline ends came to 9 bases. CDR1 is GTSNPN, CDR2 SVGIG, per germline (reference sequence). CDR3 residues: CAWDRRNYGYTF. As DNA, the CDR3 is TGTGCCTGGGATAGGAGGAACTATGGCTACACCTTC.

The chain couples TRBV7-9 to TRBJ1-1, with 10 nucleotides matching TRBD1. The CDR3 extends over 14 amino acids. Germline CDR1 reads SEHNR; CDR2 reads FQNEAQ (reference sequence). Trimming took 5 bases from V and 3 from J; bases not matched to a gene: 3. CDR3 residues: CASSHDRGHTEAFF. The CDR3 DNA reads as TGTGCCAGCAGCCACGACAGGGGGCACACTGAAGCTTTCTTT.

V and J are TRBV2 and TRBJ2-1; 8 bases fit TRBD2. After removal of 4 bases from V and 5 bases from J, the junction contained 4 bases not matched to a gene. The CDR3 loop spans 14 amino acids. Looked up from germline, CDR1 is SNHLY and CDR2 is FYNNEI. The CDR3 loop is CASSAVAGHNEQFF. The CDR3 DNA reads as TGTGCCAGCAGTGCTGTAGCGGGACACAATGAGCAGTTCTTC.

The chain uses TRBV27 and TRBJ1-1; D possibly corresponds to TRBD1 (5 bases). CDR3 length equals 18 residues. The germline CDR1 and CDR2 sequences are MNHEY and SMNVEV (reference sequence). Deletions cut 0 bases from V and 1 base from J, with 18 bases between. The CDR3 DNA follows: TGTGCCAGCAGTTTATCAGCGGGGGGAGAGCCCAAGAACACTGAAGCTTTCTTT. Translation: CASSLSAGGEPKNTEAFF.

This clone was found once. The CDR3 nucleotides read TGTGCCAGTAGTCCCTTGGGGGGCCCCACTGAAGCTTTCTTT. Its translation: CASSPLGGPTEAFF. The V call is TRBV19, the J call TRBJ1-1; maybe TRBD1 (6 bases). The ends were cut back, 5 bases at V and 4 bases at J, with 14 bases in the middle. The CDR3 spans 14 residues. The germline CDR1 and CDR2 sequences are LNHDA and SQIVND (reference sequence).

The chain links TRBV5-1 to TRBJ2-1, with TRBD2 matching 14 bases. The CDR3 totals 17 residues. J lost 6 bases, V lost 0 bases, and 5 bases had no gene match. Germline V gives CDR1 SGHRS, CDR2 YFSETQ. For the CDR3, the DNA is TGCGCCAGCAGCTTGGACCCCGGACTAGCGGGAGGCAATGAGCAGTTCTTC. Translated: CASSLDPGLAGGNEQFF.

V is TRBV5-1 and J is TRBJ1-5; maybe TRBD1 (6 bases). Germline V gene data show CDR1 as SGHRS and CDR2 as YFSETQ. The CDR3 contains 16 residues. V was trimmed by 0 bases and J by 8 bases, leaving 18 bases between them. The CDR3 loop reads CASSLEGGLLEKPQHF. CDR3 nucleotides: TGCGCCAGCAGCTTGGAGGGGGGACTACTCGAGAAGCCCCAGCATTTT.

The genes are TRBV30 and TRBJ1-4; 9 nucleotides align to TRBD1. Germline lookup yields CDR1 GTSNPN and CDR2 SVGIG (reference sequence). The CDR3 consists of 15 residues. With V trimmed by 5 bases and J by 0 bases, 4 bases remained unmatched. This CDR3 reads CAWGTGSPTNEKLFF. In DNA, the CDR3 is TGTGCCTGGGGGACAGGGAGTCCAACTAATGAAAAACTGTTTTTT.